The present T cell receptor beta chain was sequenced within a study of T cell changes during pregnancy in multiple sclerosis. CDR1 is MNHEY, CDR2 SVGAGI, per germline. With 5 bases removed from V and 2 bases from J, the gap between germline ends came to 10 bases. The CDR3 has 15 amino acids. Method: immunoSEQ multiplex PCR; TCRdb's copy keeps in-frame clones and lacks some. The sample has roughly 22,000 clones, just over 90% seen once. This sequence originates from a female donor in good health, enrolled as a control in a pregnancy study. The sample here was CD4+ T cells from peripheral blood mononuclear cells, taken after pregnancy. This rearrangement joins TRBV6-5 to TRBJ1-6; D remains ambiguous. The CDR3: CASSRSLPYNSPLHF. In DNA form, the CDR3 reads TGTGCCAGCAGTCGGTCCCTCCCCTATAATTCACCCCTCCACTTT.